This note documents a single TCR beta chain sequence. Its specificity is not known. This sample was taken from a study of T-cell reconstitution after alpha-beta-depleted transplantation in children. A library of TCRbeta sequences, prepared with unique molecular identifiers, was generated. TCRdb ran MiXCR on the PCR reads and lists one entry per CDR3 protein. The data show around 960,000 distinct CDR3 sequences, around 30% seen once. Study-level points and caveats: A year post-transplant, T-cell counts and diversity derived mostly from newly produced T cells.

V gave up 8 bases and J gave up 6 bases, with 8 bases separating them. CDR1 is MNHEY, CDR2 SVGEGT, per germline. The CDR3 runs to 10 residues. This clonotype was obtained from a boy younger than two who had a stem cell transplant for SCID, so the T cells may come from the graft donor. The sequences come from PBMCs, mostly from graft donor cells, collected 360 days after TCRalphabeta/CD19-depleted stem cell transplant. J is TRBJ2-7 and V is TRBV6-2 or TRBV6-3; D is unresolved. Here the CDR3 reads CASGSSEQYF. The CDR3 DNA sequence: TGTGCCAGCGGGTCGTCCGAGCAGTACTTC.